A selection of T cell receptor beta chains follows, all from one sample in a study of metastatic and nonmetastatic thyroid tumors. With MiXCR, TCRdb called clones anew from the PCR reads. The sample includes 20,000 to 25,000 clones, about a fifth of them seen just once. Sequencing was done on a sample of blood. The receptors were sampled from a female donor with papillary thyroid cancer or a benign thyroid nodule (not recorded which). Some clones in this sample may be carry-over from other donors' samples. CDR3s include the opening cysteine and the closing phenylalanine or tryptophan. The D gene is left open where the match is weak. Clone size is stated in some rows and not others, as once, few, many or a class when expanded.

j_call d_call v_call cdr3_length clone_size cdr3_aa cdr3_nt
TRBJ2-7 TRBD1 TRBV7-2 15 many CASSLGQGGTYEQYF TGTGCCAGCAGCTTAGGACAGGGGGGTACCTACGAGCAGTACTTC
TRBJ1-5 - TRBV28 12 medium-sized CASSQAHQPQHF TGTGCCAGCAGTCAAGCCCATCAGCCCCAGCATTTT
TRBJ2-7 - TRBV7-3 15 - CASSLTGGENYEQYF TGTGCCAGCAGCTTAACTGGTGGAGAGAACTACGAGCAGTACTTC
TRBJ1-2 - TRBV28 12 few CAISTGDYGYTF TGTGCCATCTCGACCGGGGACTATGGCTACACCTTC
TRBJ2-3 - TRBV20-1 13 many CSARQGNTDTQYF TGCAGTGCTAGGCAGGGAAACACAGATACGCAGTATTTT
TRBJ2-3 - TRBV3-2 15 medium-sized CASSPRESSTDTQYF TGTGCCAGCAGCCCCCGTGAATCTAGCACAGATACGCAGTATTTT
TRBJ2-3 - TRBV7-2 14 - CASSLEGWSYTQYF TGTGCCAGCAGCTTAGAGGGGTGGTCATATACGCAGTATTTT
TRBJ2-7 TRBD1 TRBV9 14 many CASSLRQGVGEQYF TGTGCCAGCAGCTTGAGACAGGGGGTTGGCGAGCAGTACTTC
TRBJ2-5 TRBD2 TRBV5-1 14 many CASSQTSDQETQYF TGCGCCAGCAGTCAGACTAGCGACCAAGAGACCCAGTACTTC
TRBJ1-2 - TRBV3-1 11 many CASSWTYGYTF TGTGCCAGCAGTTGGACCTATGGCTACACCTTC
TRBJ2-3 - TRBV20-1 14 many CSAKKGGGTDTQYF TGCAGTGCCAAGAAGGGAGGTGGCACAGATACGCAGTATTTT
TRBJ2-7 - TRBV25-1 14 - CATSENVLPSEQYF TGTGCCACCAGTGAAAACGTCCTCCCCTCCGAGCAGTACTTC
TRBJ1-6 TRBD1 TRBV15 15 - CATIKMGTGDSPLHF TGTGCCACCATCAAGATGGGGACAGGGGATTCACCCCTCCATTTT
TRBJ2-1 TRBD2 TRBV11-2 17 - CASSYYHPAGDNNEQLF TGTGCCAGCAGCTATTACCACCCGGCGGGAGACAACAATGAGCAGCTCTTC
TRBJ2-1 TRBD2 TRBV28 16 few CASSSLAGGNYNEQFF TGTGCCAGCAGTTCACTAGCGGGGGGAAACTACAATGAGCAGTTCTTC
TRBJ2-7 - TRBV12-3/TRBV12-4 17 many CASSLGNRRDTHYEQYF TGTGCCAGCAGTTTAGGCAATCGCCGGGACACCCACTACGAGCAGTACTTC
TRBJ2-1 TRBD2 TRBV11-2 16 - CASSPGQLAGSNEQFF TGTGCCAGCAGCCCCGGGCAACTAGCGGGATCCAATGAGCAGTTCTTC
TRBJ2-1 TRBD2 TRBV7-2 14 many CASSTGLAVNEQFF TGTGCCAGCAGCACCGGACTAGCGGTCAATGAGCAGTTCTTC
TRBJ2-3 - TRBV11-1 17 - CASSRTEGGTSTDTQYF TGTGCCAGCAGCCGCACGGAAGGAGGAACTTCCACAGATACGCAGTATTTT
TRBJ2-1 TRBD2 TRBV20-1 13 - CSAEAGDYNEQFF TGCAGTGCCGAAGCGGGAGATTACAATGAGCAGTTCTTC
TRBJ2-2 - TRBV5-1 14 - CASSLALNTGELFF TGCGCCAGCAGCTTGGCATTGAACACCGGGGAGCTGTTTTTT
TRBJ2-7 - TRBV20-1 12 many CSARVTLEEQYF TGCAGTGCTAGAGTGACCCTGGAGGAGCAGTACTTC
TRBJ1-1 - TRBV7-9 13 many CASSLVPNTEAFF TGTGCCAGCAGCTTAGTTCCGAACACTGAAGCTTTCTTT
TRBJ2-3 TRBD2 TRBV29-1 14 - CSVGAGSGSVTQYF TGCAGCGTTGGCGCAGGTAGCGGGAGCGTTACGCAGTATTTT
TRBJ2-7 - TRBV2 14 many CASSAAQASYEQYF TGTGCCAGCAGTGCGGCGCAGGCCTCCTACGAGCAGTACTTC
TRBJ2-2 TRBD2 TRBV20-1 17 few CSAPVTSGRVRAGELFF TGCAGTGCCCCTGTGACTAGCGGGAGAGTACGGGCCGGGGAGCTGTTTTTT
TRBJ1-5 - TRBV3-1 17 many CASREGGSGAKDQPQHF TGTGCCAGCAGGGAGGGAGGATCCGGGGCAAAGGATCAGCCCCAGCATTTT
TRBJ1-5 - TRBV6-2/TRBV6-3 15 many CASSSTRTGNQPQHF TGTGCCAGCAGTTCTACGAGAACGGGCAATCAGCCCCAGCATTTT
TRBJ2-3 - TRBV28 14 many CASSRSDQWDTQYF TGTGCCAGCAGTCGGTCCGACCAATGGGATACGCAGTATTTT
TRBJ2-3 TRBD1 TRBV5-1 16 - CASSLEQGARTDTQYF TGCGCCAGCAGCTTGGAGCAGGGGGCGCGCACAGATACGCAGTATTTT
TRBJ1-1 - TRBV30 15 many CAWSLGVGRNTEAFF TGTGCCTGGAGTCTGGGGGTGGGACGGAACACTGAAGCTTTCTTT
TRBJ2-1 TRBD2 TRBV15 18 - CATSIDLASGSSYNQQFF TGTGCCACCAGCATAGATTTGGCTAGCGGCAGCTCCTACAATCAGCAGTTCTTC
TRBJ2-7 - TRBV2 13 few CAMRRDPDHEQYF TGTGCCATGCGTAGGGATCCAGACCACGAGCAGTACTTC
TRBJ2-2 TRBD1 TRBV19 17 many CASKLIGDSSNTGELFF TGTGCCAGTAAACTTATAGGGGACAGCTCGAACACCGGGGAGCTGTTTTTT
TRBJ2-3 TRBD2 TRBV3-1 17 many CASSQELGPSGTDTQYF TGTGCCAGCAGCCAAGAGCTCGGGCCTAGCGGAACAGATACGCAGTATTTT
TRBJ1-2 - TRBV6-5 13 few CASSSTGNYGYTF TGTGCCAGCAGTTCTACCGGCAACTATGGCTACACCTTC
TRBJ2-7 TRBD1 TRBV20-1 16 many CSVLRPGQGGSYEQYF TGCAGTGTTCTGAGGCCGGGACAGGGGGGGAGCTACGAGCAGTACTTC
TRBJ2-2 - TRBV11-2 16 many CASSHLTSRGAGELFF TGTGCCAGCAGCCACCTCACGAGTAGGGGCGCCGGGGAGCTGTTTTTT
TRBJ2-3 - TRBV25-1 15 few CASTERGRAGDTQYF TGTGCCAGCACTGAAAGGGGTAGGGCAGGGGATACGCAGTATTTT
TRBJ2-7 TRBD2 TRBV11-2 14 many CASSLATSAYEQYF TGTGCCAGCAGCTTGGCCACTAGCGCCTACGAGCAGTACTTC
TRBJ2-2 TRBD1 TRBV6-1 18 many CASSAPWSDRGLAGELFF TGTGCCAGCAGTGCTCCCTGGTCGGACAGGGGGCTGGCCGGGGAGCTGTTTTTT